One and the same sample provided the 19 T cell receptor beta chains below, sequenced in a study of CD8+ T cells in alopecia areata. Extraction of RNA preceded its reverse transcription into cDNA, which served as the sequencing template. Only in-frame clones appear in the TCRdb table, and some are missing; sequencing was by immunoSEQ multiplex PCR. The table lists about 270,000 clones, about 62% of them singletons. Noted treatment: oral pan-JAK inhibitor, 5-10 mg twice daily. Sequenced here: CD4+ T cells sorted from blood, sampled at week 52, from a patient treated with tofacitinib. The receptors here all came from a human donor with alopecia areata.

J is TRBJ2-3 and V is TRBV7-8; no clear D. V lost 4 bases and J lost 3, with 11 bases in between. Germline loops: CDR1 SGHVS, CDR2 FQNEAQ. The length of the CDR3 is 14 residues. CDR3 coding DNA: TGTGCCAGCAGCTCATACATGGGGACAGATACGCAGTATTTT. It encodes CASSSYMGTDTQYF.

There are a few counts of this clone. The chain combines TRBV27 with TRBJ2-1, with D unclear. Trimming removed 8 bases at V and 2 bases at J, with 13 bases between. CDR3 length: 14 residues. Per the germline V gene, CDR1 is MNHEY and CDR2 is SMNVEV (reference sequence). CDR3: CASRWGVTYNEQFF. The CDR3, as DNA: TGTGCCAGCCGGTGGGGTGTCACCTACAATGAGCAGTTCTTC.

In the case of this clone: Other DNA sequences within the sample encode an identical CDR3. The J gene is TRBJ1-5, the V gene TRBV7-8; no clear D. This CDR3 comprises 14 residues. CDR1 SGHVS and CDR2 FQNEAQ come from the germline V gene. Trimming stripped 5 bases from V and 0 bases from J, with 8 bases between. This CDR3 reads CASSLAGSNQPQHF. The CDR3, as DNA: TGTGCCAGCAGCCTGGCCGGTAGCAATCAGCCCCAGCATTTT.

J is TRBJ1-6 and V is TRBV5-1, with 8 positions matching TRBD1. CDR1 is SGHRS and CDR2 is YFSETQ in the germline V gene. CDR3 length: 15 amino acids. Unmatched junction bases numbered 9, after V lost 5 bases and J lost 8 bases. CDR3 sequence reads: CASRPRGLRYSPLHF. CDR3 bases: TGCGCCAGCAGGCCCAGGGGGCTCAGATATTCACCCCTCCACTTT.

The chain links TRBV18 to TRBJ2-7; 8 bases agree with TRBD2. Unmatched junction bases numbered 5, after V lost 1 base and J lost 3 bases. The CDR3 length is 15 residues. Germline lookup yields CDR1 KGHSH and CDR2 LQKENI. CDR3 nucleotide sequence: TGTGCCAGCTCACCACTGTCAAGCGGGGGCTACGAGCAGTACTTC. Translated: CASSPLSSGGYEQYF.

The chain is built from TRBV30 and TRBJ2-3, with TRBD2 identical over 13 bases. Germline CDR1 reads GTSNPN; CDR2 reads SVGIG (reference sequence). The CDR3 is 16 residues long. The ends lost 0 bases at V and 4 bases at J; junction bases unmatched: 4. This CDR3 reads CAWSVGGLAGADTQYF. The CDR3, as DNA: TGTGCCTGGAGTGTGGGAGGACTAGCGGGGGCAGATACGCAGTATTTT.

This chain joins TRBV27 and TRBJ1-6; 7 positions match TRBD1. Germline CDR1 reads MNHEY; CDR2 reads SMNVEV (reference sequence). The CDR3 extends over 14 amino acids. V lost 7 bases to trimming and J lost 6 bases; unmatched junction nucleotides: 6. The CDR3 protein is CASNRGLGNSPLHF. DNA for the CDR3: TGTGCCAGCAATAGGGGGCTTGGTAATTCACCCCTCCACTTT.

The chain recombines TRBV4-2 with TRBJ1-1; TRBD1 aligns across 8 bases. Germline trimming cut 1 base from V and 1 base from J; bases unmatched to any gene: 14. The CDR3 loop spans 19 amino acids. Germline CDR1 and CDR2: LGHNA and YNFKEQ. In nucleotides, the CDR3 is TGTGCCAGCAGCCAAGCTCGAATAGGGCCCGGGACAGGGAACACTGAAGCTTTCTTT. Protein product: CASSQARIGPGTGNTEAFF.

The V and J genes are TRBV7-9 and TRBJ1-2; D is unclear. Germline CDR1 and CDR2: SEHNR and FQNEAQ (reference sequence). This CDR3 spans 15 amino acids. The V gene lost 4 bases and the J gene lost 0 bases, with 12 bases spanning the gap. The CDR3 DNA follows: TGTGCCAGCAGCTCCGGGAGCTCATCTAACTATGGCTACACCTTC. As protein: CASSSGSSSNYGYTF.

The chain links TRBV18 to TRBJ1-2; no reliable D call. The CDR3 consists of 15 residues. CDR1 and CDR2 (germline): KGHSH, LQKENI. Trimming removed 3 bases at V and 8 bases at J, with 19 bases between. CDR3 in DNA: TGTGCCAGCTCACCCGTGGACCTTGAGGTTGGGGGCTACACCTTC. Amino acids: CASSPVDLEVGGYTF.

This clone was detected only once. V usage is TRBV30 and J usage is TRBJ2-5, with D possibly matching TRBD1 (6 bases). V was clipped by 4 bases and J by 9 bases, with 15 bases between them. This CDR3 spans 12 amino acids. Germline lookup yields CDR1 GTSNPN and CDR2 SVGIG (reference sequence). This CDR3 is CAWTPQSGAQYF. The CDR3 region has the DNA TGTGCCTGGACGCCCCAGTCAGGGGCCCAGTACTTC. Variable domain in full (rest from reference TRBV30 and TRBJ2-5): SQTIHQWPATLVQPVGSPLSLECTVEGTSNPNLYWYRQAAGRGLQLLFYSVGIGQISSEVPQNLSASRPQDRQFILSSKKLLLSDSGFYLCAWTPQSGAQYFGPGTRLLVL.

The genes are TRBV19 and TRBJ2-5; D might be TRBD1 (5 bases). Germline values: CDR1 LNHDA, CDR2 SQIVND (reference sequence). V gave up 4 bases and J gave up 1 base, with 7 bases separating them. The CDR3 is made up of 13 amino acids. CDR3 nucleotide sequence: TGTGCCAGTAGTACGACAGCCCAAGAGACCCAGTACTTC. Protein sequence: CASSTTAQETQYF.

The V and J genes are TRBV29-1 and TRBJ1-2; D not certain. Germline values: CDR1 SQVTM, CDR2 ANQGSEA. V lost 6 bases and J 8 bases, leaving 10 bases between the germline ends. This CDR3 comprises 10 residues. CDR3 sequence: CSVATLGYTF. The CDR3 nucleotides read TGCAGCGTAGCTACCTTGGGCTACACCTTC.

This chain uses TRBV5-6 with TRBJ2-7; 8 nucleotides align to TRBD1. Trimming at V came to 5 bases and at J to 0 bases, leaving 4 bases not matched to a gene. Germline-derived CDR1 and CDR2 are SGHDT and YYEEEE. There are 14 residues in the CDR3. CDR3 residues: CASSVTGGSYEQYF. The CDR3 nucleotides read TGTGCCAGCAGTGTTACAGGGGGCTCCTACGAGCAGTACTTC.

The genes are TRBV7-9 and TRBJ2-5, with D perhaps TRBD1 or TRBD2 (5 bases each). This CDR3 is 14 amino acids long. Germline V gives CDR1 SEHNR, CDR2 FQNEAQ (reference sequence). With 7 bases removed from V and 2 bases from J, the gap between germline ends came to 14 bases. The DNA for the CDR3 is TGTGCCAGCAACGGGGACGGCAGTCAAGAGACCCAGTACTTC. Translated, it gives CASNGDGSQETQYF. The whole variable domain, remainder taken from reference TRBV7-9 and TRBJ2-5, is DTGVSQNPRHKITKRGQNVTFRCDPISEHNRLYWYRQTLGQGPEFLTYFQNEAQLEKSRLLSDRFSAERPKGSFSTLEIQRTEQGDSAMYLCASNGDGSQETQYFGPGTRLLVL.

V and J are TRBV30 and TRBJ2-1, with 7 positions matching TRBD2. V gave up 7 bases and J gave up 5 bases; unmatched junction bases: 11. CDR1 is GTSNPN, CDR2 SVGIG, per germline (reference sequence). The CDR3 covers 14 residues. The CDR3, as DNA: TGTGCCTCGGAGCGGGAAGGGACCCACAATGAGCAGTTCTTC. This encodes CASEREGTHNEQFF.

This clone showed up just a few times. The chain carries TRBV7-2 and TRBJ1-2, with D uncertain. The CDR3 loop spans 12 amino acids. From germline, CDR1 is SGHTA and CDR2 FQGNSA. Trimming removed 5 bases at V and 1 base at J, with 5 bases between. In DNA form, the CDR3 reads TGTGCCAGCAGCCCCCTTAACTATGGCTACACCTTC. This encodes CASSPLNYGYTF.

This sequence joins TRBV29-1 and TRBJ2-1; 7 bases agree with TRBD2. Germline V CDR1 and CDR2: SQVTM, ANQGSEA. CDR3 length: 14 amino acids. The CDR3: CQAGDPKAYNEQFF. For the CDR3, the DNA is TGCCAGGCGGGGGACCCGAAAGCCTACAATGAGCAGTTCTTC.

J is TRBJ2-7 and V is TRBV30; either TRBD1 or TRBD2 may fit D (5 bases each). Between the trimmed V and J ends, which lost 3 bases and 3 bases, there was a span of 15 bases. Germline-derived CDR1 and CDR2 are GTSNPN and SVGIG (reference sequence). CDR3 size: 14 residues. The CDR3 DNA reads as TGTGCCTGGAGCGCCTTTTTGGGGGACTACGAGCAGTACTTC. It translates to CAWSAFLGDYEQYF.